The 30 T cell receptor beta chains listed next were all sequenced from one sample in a study of identical twins. A single record per CDR3 protein comes from TCRdb applying MiXCR to the 5' RACE reads. The sample records 350,000 to 600,000 distinct CDR3 sequences, about 14% being singletons. In addition, the sample was reused for a study of yellow fever vaccine responses in identical twins.

Sequencing was carried out using CD4+ T cells sorted from blood. The receptors come from a woman younger than 30 in good health.

The V gene is TRBV20-1, the J gene TRBJ2-3; D not resolved. The V and J ends lost 0 bases and 0 bases respectively, with 10 bases between them. The CDR3 consists of 15 residues. CDR1 and CDR2 from the germline V gene are DFQATT and SNEGSKA (reference sequence). CDR3 nucleotides: TGCAGTGCTAGAGATGTGGTTTCTAGCACAGATACGCAGTATTTT. Protein: CSARDVVSSTDTQYF.

This clonotype has only one observation. The J gene is TRBJ2-2, the V gene TRBV18, with a weak D call TRBD1 (6 bases). Trimming stripped 6 bases from V and 4 bases from J, with 12 bases between. Germline loops: CDR1 KGHSH, CDR2 LQKENI. The CDR3 totals 14 residues. CDR3: CASSRDRPTGELFF. The CDR3, as DNA: TGTGCCAGCTCGCGCGACAGGCCCACCGGGGAGCTGTTTTTT.

V usage is TRBV7-9 and J usage is TRBJ1-4; 9 bases are shared with TRBD1. Per germline, CDR1 SEHNR and CDR2 FQNEAQ (reference sequence). V was clipped by 5 bases and J by 4 bases; unmatched bases: 8. The CDR3 runs to 16 residues. CDR3 bases: TGTGCCAGCAGCATAACGACAGGGGGAAATAATGAAAAACTGTTTTTT. It translates to CASSITTGGNNEKLFF.

The chain combines TRBV11-2 with TRBJ2-5; D gene ambiguous. Trimming pared 2 bases from V and 4 bases from J, leaving 8 bases between. The CDR3 is made up of 13 amino acids. CDR1 SGHAT and CDR2 FQNNGV come from the germline V gene. CDR3 DNA sequence: TGTGCCAGCAGCTTACACATCCGAGAGACCCAGTACTTC. Translated: CASSLHIRETQYF.

The V and J genes are TRBV7-9 and TRBJ2-3; D may be TRBD2 (7 bases). The length of the CDR3 is 15 residues. CDR1 is SEHNR, CDR2 FQNEAQ, per germline (reference sequence). The V gene lost 2 bases and the J gene lost 4 bases, with 13 bases spanning the gap. The CDR3 region has the DNA TGTGCCAGCAGCTTAATAGGGGGGGCGGCAGATACGCAGTATTTT. Translating it yields CASSLIGGAADTQYF.

This clonotype was counted ten times or more. The rearrangement links TRBV13 to TRBJ2-7, with 11 positions matching TRBD1. The CDR3 extends over 14 amino acids. V gave up 4 bases and J gave up 5 bases; unmatched junction bases: 4. Germline loops: CDR1 PRHDT, CDR2 FYEKMQ (reference sequence). CDR3 in DNA: TGTGCCAGCAGCTACGGGACAGGGGGGAACGAGCAGTACTTC. It is translated as CASSYGTGGNEQYF.

This rearrangement joins TRBV6-2 or TRBV6-3 to TRBJ1-5, with D possibly TRBD1 on 5 matching bases. Germline assignment: CDR1 MNHEY and CDR2 SVGEGT. Trimming pared 6 bases from V and 7 bases from J, leaving 13 bases between. The CDR3 is 13 residues long. The CDR3 sequence: CASRPGGKQPQHF. CDR3 nucleotides: TGTGCCAGCAGACCCGGGGGGAAGCAGCCCCAGCATTTT.

This clonotype was counted at least ten times. The chain recombines TRBV29-1 with TRBJ2-3; TRBD1 is a possible D gene (5 bases). CDR3 size: 16 residues. Trimming pared 7 bases from V and 0 bases from J, leaving 20 bases between. The germline V gene has CDR1 SQVTM and CDR2 ANQGSEA. The CDR3 sequence: CSARGRQAPSTDTQYF. CDR3 coding DNA: TGCAGCGCTAGGGGCAGACAAGCCCCTAGCACAGATACGCAGTATTTT.

This clonotype was counted between two and nine times. This chain connects TRBV12-3 or TRBV12-4 to TRBJ2-5; D uncertain. Trimming took off 2 bases at V and 1 base at J, with 14 bases between the two ends. This CDR3 has 16 residues. CDR3 coding DNA: TGTGCCAGCAGTTTACGCTTGGCTGACGTCCAAGAGACCCAGTACTTC. Its translation is CASSLRLADVQETQYF.

The J gene is TRBJ2-5, the V gene TRBV5-6; a possible D gene is TRBD1 (5 bases). This CDR3 comprises 18 residues. CDR1 is SGHDT, CDR2 YYEEEE, per germline. V was shortened by 3 bases and J by 2 bases, with 23 bases between the two germline ends. Written as DNA, the CDR3 is TGTGCCAGCAGCTCGATCGTCGGCCCCGAAGGACAACAAGAGACCCAGTACTTC. It yields the protein CASSSIVGPEGQQETQYF.

This clonotype was observed at least ten times. The chain has TRBV20-1 and TRBJ1-4; D remains ambiguous. The CDR3 is 15 residues long. V was cut by 0 bases and J by 6 bases, with 14 bases left in between. Germline assignment: CDR1 DFQATT and CDR2 SNEGSKA (reference sequence). The CDR3 protein is CSARDEGNSYEKLFF. CDR3 bases: TGCAGTGCTAGAGATGAGGGAAACAGCTATGAAAAACTGTTTTTT.

This clonotype has only a few counts. The rearrangement joins TRBV5-1 to TRBJ2-5; possibly TRBD1 or TRBD2 for D (5 bases each). V lost 1 base and J lost 4, with 14 bases in between. Germline V lookup: CDR1 SGHRS, CDR2 YFSETQ. This CDR3 is 15 amino acids long. The CDR3 protein is CASSLRGERLETQYF. The CDR3 DNA reads as TGCGCCAGCAGCTTGCGAGGGGAACGACTAGAGACCCAGTACTTC.

This clonotype was seen ten or more times. The chain employs TRBV6-5 and TRBJ2-1, with a tentative D call TRBD2 (6 bases). The CDR3 has 18 residues. The V gene's germline CDR1 is MNHEY and CDR2 SVGAGI. Between the trimmed V and J ends, which lost 6 bases and 4 bases, there was a span of 25 bases. Here the CDR3 DNA reads TGTGCCAGCAGCCGAGCGAGGGCGGAGGGTACCCCATACAATGAGCAGTTCTTC. This codes for CASSRARAEGTPYNEQFF.

The genes are TRBV20-1 and TRBJ1-6, with 10 bases lining up with TRBD1. V lost 3 bases and J lost 10; bases outside the gene matches: 3. CDR3 length: 13 amino acids. Looked up from germline, CDR1 is DFQATT and CDR2 is SNEGSKA (reference sequence). The DNA for the CDR3 is TGCAGTGCTAGTGGACAGGGGGACTCACCCCTCCACTTT. It is translated as CSASGQGDSPLHF.

In its sample, this clonotype was seen a few times. V and J are TRBV6-5 and TRBJ2-5; 7 positions match TRBD1. V lost 0 bases, J lost 5 bases, and 6 bases stayed unmatched. CDR1 is MNHEY and CDR2 is SVGAGI in the germline V gene. The CDR3 extends over 15 amino acids. CDR3 bases: TGTGCCAGCAGTTACTCCGGACAGGTCGGGGAGACCCAGTACTTC. Translation: CASSYSGQVGETQYF.

This chain connects TRBV5-1 to TRBJ2-2; D remains unclear. Germline CDR1 and CDR2: SGHRS and YFSETQ. This CDR3 comprises 13 residues. V was cut by 1 base and J by 6 bases, with 7 bases left in between. The CDR3 DNA follows: TGCGCCAGCAGCTTGTGGGAAGCCGGGGAGCTGTTTTTT. Protein: CASSLWEAGELFF.

The chain couples TRBV6-5 to TRBJ1-1; no clear D gene. CDR3 size: 14 residues. Germline V gene sequence: CDR1 MNHEY, CDR2 SVGAGI. Trimming removed 0 bases from V and 4 bases from J, with 9 bases in between. CDR3 DNA sequence: TGTGCCAGCAGTTACTCCGAGGTGGGCACTGAAGCTTTCTTT. Its translation: CASSYSEVGTEAFF.

A few counts support this clonotype. The chain carries TRBV6-1 and TRBJ2-3; D ambiguous. This CDR3 region has 14 residues. V was clipped by 1 base and J by 0 bases, with 5 bases between them. Germline V gives CDR1 MNHNS, CDR2 SASEGT. CDR3 in DNA: TGTGCCAGCAGTGAAGGGATTAGCACAGATACGCAGTATTTT. It yields the protein CASSEGISTDTQYF.

The chain has TRBV2 and TRBJ2-1; no firm D call. The germline V gene has CDR1 SNHLY and CDR2 FYNNEI. Deletions cut 4 bases from V and 9 bases from J, with 13 bases between. The CDR3 extends over 13 amino acids. The DNA of the CDR3 is TGTGCCAGCAGTGCTCCGCACGGTGGTGAGCAGTTCTTC. Translated: CASSAPHGGEQFF. The full variable domain, its missing parts supplied by reference TRBV2 and TRBJ2-1, is EPEVTQTPSHQVTQMGQEVILRCVPISNHLYFYWYRQILGQKVEFLVSFYNNEISEKSEIFDDQFSVERPDGSNFTLKIRSTKLEDSAMYFCASSAPHGGEQFFGPGTRLTVL.

The DNA of the CDR3 is TGTGCCAGCACTAGGGGACAGGGGGGTTCACCCCTCCACTTT. Its translation is CASTRGQGGSPLHF. The chain joins TRBV6-1 to TRBJ1-6; 11 bases align to TRBD1. The junction had 5 bases not matched to a gene; V was cut back by 7 bases and J by 9 bases. The CDR3 is 14 amino acids. Per germline, CDR1 MNHNS and CDR2 SASEGT.

This sequence joins TRBV19 and TRBJ2-1, with D perhaps matching TRBD1 or TRBD2 (5 bases each). Trimming cost V 5 bases and J 5 bases, with 13 bases left between them. CDR3 length equals 14 residues. From germline, CDR1 is LNHDA and CDR2 SQIVND (reference sequence). For the CDR3, the DNA is TGTGCCAGTAGTTCGGCCGGGACCAACAATGAGCAGTTCTTC. Protein: CASSSAGTNNEQFF.

The genes are TRBV3-1 and TRBJ1-6; D is undetermined. This CDR3 region has 12 residues. Germline CDR1 and CDR2: LGHDT and YNNKEL (reference sequence). The ends were cut back, 1 base at V and 11 bases at J, with 6 bases in the middle. The CDR3 spells CASSQGTPPLHF. The CDR3 nucleotides read TGTGCCAGCAGCCAAGGAACACCACCCCTCCACTTT.

This clonotype has only a few counts. This sequence joins TRBV3-1 and TRBJ2-1; D call uncertain. CDR3 length equals 12 residues. The germline CDR1 and CDR2 sequences are LGHDT and YNNKEL (reference sequence). Trimming removed 0 bases from V and 6 bases from J, with 3 bases in between. CDR3 protein: CASSQDSNEQFF. CDR3 nucleotide sequence: TGTGCCAGCAGCCAAGACAGCAATGAGCAGTTCTTC.

This clonotype was detected many times. The rearrangement uses TRBV6-5 and TRBJ2-1; D possibly corresponds to TRBD1 (6 bases). The CDR3 totals 13 residues. Germline assignment: CDR1 MNHEY and CDR2 SVGAGI. Trimming stripped 2 bases from V and 4 bases from J, with 6 bases between. DNA of the CDR3: TGTGCCAGCAGTTACCAGGGGTACAATGAGCAGTTCTTC. Its translation: CASSYQGYNEQFF.

In this sample, this clonotype turned up a few times. The chain recombines TRBV20-1 with TRBJ2-3; perhaps TRBD2 as D (5 bases). Per the germline V gene, CDR1 is DFQATT and CDR2 is SNEGSKA (reference sequence). CDR3 length: 13 residues. Trimming pared 2 bases from V and 4 bases from J, leaving 10 bases between. CDR3 sequence reads: CSARHKLADTQYF. The CDR3 DNA is TGCAGTGCTAGACATAAACTAGCAGATACGCAGTATTTT.

The chain employs TRBV2 and TRBJ1-2; 9 bases align to TRBD1. Unmatched junction bases numbered 9, after V lost 6 bases and J lost 7 bases. Germline V gives CDR1 SNHLY, CDR2 FYNNEI. The CDR3 length is 14 residues. DNA of the CDR3: TGTGCCAGCAGAACAGGGGGCGGAGGTGCTGGCTACACCTTC. Translating it yields CASRTGGGGAGYTF. The variable domain in full, with the rest retrieved from reference TRBV2 and TRBJ1-2, is EPEVTQTPSHQVTQMGQEVILRCVPISNHLYFYWYRQILGQKVEFLVSFYNNEISEKSEIFDDQFSVERPDGSNFTLKIRSTKLEDSAMYFCASRTGGGGAGYTFGSGTRLTVV.

This chain joins TRBV20-1 and TRBJ2-5; D unclear. V shed 0 bases and J shed 4 bases, with 12 bases lying between them. In germline, CDR1 is DFQATT, CDR2 SNEGSKA (reference sequence). The CDR3 is 14 amino acids. CDR3 sequence reads: CSARDSPHRETQYF. CDR3 bases: TGCAGTGCTAGAGATTCCCCCCACAGAGAGACCCAGTACTTC.

The chain has TRBV15 and TRBJ2-5; a weak D match, TRBD2 (6 bases). V gave up 1 base and J gave up 4 bases, with 16 bases separating them. CDR3 size: 16 residues. The germline V gene encodes CDR1 LNHNV and CDR2 YYDKDF (reference sequence). The CDR3 DNA sequence: TGTGCCACCAGCAGAGTATTGGGGCAGGGAGGAGAGACCCAGTACTTC. This encodes CATSRVLGQGGETQYF.

The gene calls are TRBV5-1 and TRBJ2-4; 7 nucleotides match TRBD2. This CDR3 has 15 amino acids. In germline, CDR1 is SGHRS, CDR2 YFSETQ. Unmatched junction bases numbered 6, after V lost 3 bases and J lost 3 bases. Written as DNA, the CDR3 is TGCGCCAGCAGCTCTTCGCGGGGGAGCAAAAACATTCAGTACTTC. Protein: CASSSSRGSKNIQYF.

The chain has TRBV20-1 and TRBJ2-3; 11 bases fit TRBD2. The J segment lost 6 bases and the V segment lost 6 bases, leaving 11 bases of the junction unmatched. The CDR3 is 15 residues long. The germline CDR1 and CDR2 sequences are DFQATT and SNEGSKA (reference sequence). The CDR3 nucleotides read TGCAGTGCCCACAATAGCGGGGGGGATATGGATACGCAGTATTTT. This translates into CSAHNSGGDMDTQYF.